A selection of T cell receptor beta chains follows, all from one sample in a study of OX40 agonist ivuxolimab in advanced cancers. Using immunoSEQ multiplex PCR, the repertoire was profiled, and TCRdb retains in-frame clones only, with some absent. The table lists 30,000 or so clones, roughly 91% of them singletons, with about 9% in the top ten. The material sequenced was CD4+ or CD8+ T cells sorted from blood, taken in a trial of the OX40 agonist ivuxolimab. These TCRs come from an adult with an advanced solid tumor such as melanoma, head and neck, liver or kidney cancer. CDR3s include the opening cysteine and the closing phenylalanine or tryptophan. D genes are given only for firm matches. Only some rows state a clone size, as once, few, many or a class for expanded clones.

>TRBV6-5|TRBJ1-2|-|-|11
TGTGCCAGCAGTGAAGGGAATGGCTACACCTTC
CASSEGNGYTF
>TRBV5-5|TRBJ2-7|-|-|14
TGTGCCAGCAGCCCCCGGACAGATTACTACGAGCAGTACTTC
CASSPRTDYYEQYF
>TRBV7-3|TRBJ2-3|-|-|16
TGTGCCAGCAGCTTAAAGGGGGGGCGTTGGACAGATACGCAGTATTTT
CASSLKGGRWTDTQYF
>TRBV13|TRBJ2-7|-|-|16
TGTGCCAGCAGCTCCGCCGAAACCCGGTCCCCCTACGAGCAGTACTTC
CASSSAETRSPYEQYF
>TRBV5-6|TRBJ1-2|once|-|14
TGTGCCAGCAGCCTATTGACAACCAACTATGGCTACACCTTC
CASSLLTTNYGYTF
>TRBV4-3|TRBJ2-7|-|TRBD2|18
TGCGCCAGCAGCCAAGATCTAGCGGGAGGGCTTTTGGAGGGCGAGCAGTACTTC
CASSQDLAGGLLEGEQYF
>TRBV7-9|TRBJ1-1|-|-|15
TGTGCCAGCAGCTTAGAGGTGGGACGGAGCACTGAAGCTTTCTTT
CASSLEVGRSTEAFF
>TRBV19|TRBJ1-5|-|-|14
TGTGCCAGTAGCCGGGGCGTTGAGGGTCAGCCCCAGCATTTT
CASSRGVEGQPQHF
>TRBV9|TRBJ2-5|-|-|13
TGTGCCAGCAGCGTAGGGGGGTTTGAGACCCAGTACTTC
CASSVGGFETQYF
>TRBV5-6|TRBJ2-2|once|TRBD2|16
TGTGCCAGCAGCAAGGGACTAGCGGGAGGTAGCGGGGAGCTGTTTTTT
CASSKGLAGGSGELFF
>TRBV6-6|TRBJ1-2|once|TRBD1|16
TGTGCCAGCAGTTACAAAGGACAGGGGTGGACCGAAGGCTACACCTTC
CASSYKGQGWTEGYTF
>TRBV13|TRBJ2-3|-|TRBD2|19
TGTGCCAGCAGCCAAATTTGGACTACGCTAGCGGGAGATGGAGATACGCAGTATTTT
CASSQIWTTLAGDGDTQYF
>TRBV4-3|TRBJ1-1|-|-|16
TGCGCCAGCAGGCTCGGGGAGAAAACTCTGAACACTGAAGCTTTCTTT
CASRLGEKTLNTEAFF
>TRBV7-8|TRBJ2-2|-|TRBD1|18
TGTGCCAGCAGCTTAGGGGAGATCCAGGGGGCGAAGACCGGGGAGCTGTTTTTT
CASSLGEIQGAKTGELFF
>TRBV19|TRBJ1-2|-|-|14
TGTGCCAGTAGTTTTTCACCGGGGGATGATGGCTACACCTTC
CASSFSPGDDGYTF
>TRBV5-4|TRBJ2-7|-|-|15
TGTGCCAGCAGCCCGGTGATGGCCATCTCCTACGAGCAGTACTTC
CASSPVMAISYEQYF
>TRBV13|TRBJ2-6|-|-|15
TGTGCCAGCAGCTTCGGAAGCTCTGGGGCCAACGTCCTGACTTTC
CASSFGSSGANVLTF
>TRBV27|TRBJ1-1|-|-|14
TGTGCCAGCAGTCCAGCAGGGCTTGACACTGAAGCTTTCTTT
CASSPAGLDTEAFF
>TRBV2|TRBJ1-5|-|TRBD1|14
TGTGCCAGTCTTTTACAGGGGGGCAATCAGCCCCAGCATTTT
CASLLQGGNQPQHF
>TRBV7-2|TRBJ2-1|-|-|13
TGTGCCAGCAGCCCGACCAACTACAATGAGCAGTTCTTC
CASSPTNYNEQFF
>TRBV5-6|TRBJ2-7|-|-|13
TGTGCCAGCAGCCTTACCCCGTCCTACGAGCAGTACTTC
CASSLTPSYEQYF
>TRBV7-9|TRBJ2-7|-|-|14
TGTGCCAGCAGCCCCCAGACGGGTAACTACGAGCAGTACTTC
CASSPQTGNYEQYF
>TRBV11-3|TRBJ2-2|-|-|16
TGTGCCAGCAGCTTAACGGACGGGGGTGACACCGGGGAGCTGTTTTTT
CASSLTDGGDTGELFF
>TRBV7-9|TRBJ2-7|-|TRBD1|14
TGTGCCAGCAGCCGACCGGGACAGGCCTACGAGCAGTACTTC
CASSRPGQAYEQYF
>TRBV6-5|TRBJ2-3|-|-|16
TGTGCCAGCAGTTACTCCAGGGACGGTAGCACAGATACGCAGTATTTT
CASSYSRDGSTDTQYF
>TRBV9|TRBJ2-2|-|-|12
TGTGCCAGCAGCGTAGACATCGGGGAGCTGTTTTTT
CASSVDIGELFF
>TRBV7-9|TRBJ2-1|-|TRBD2|17
TGTGCCAGCAGCTCCCATGGGCTAGCGGGGGGGTACAATGAGCAGTTCTTC
CASSSHGLAGGYNEQFF
>TRBV13|TRBJ1-2|-|-|15
TGTGCCAGCAGCCTCCCAGGGACGTCTAACTATGGCTACACCTTC
CASSLPGTSNYGYTF
>TRBV7-9|TRBJ1-1|-|-|13
TGTGCCAGCAGCCTCAGTGGGGGCACTGAAGCTTTCTTT
CASSLSGGTEAFF
>TRBV7-9|TRBJ2-7|-|TRBD2|16
TGTGCCAGCCAGGGACTAGCGGGAGAAAGGCCCTACGAGCAGTACTTC
CASQGLAGERPYEQYF
>TRBV7-9|TRBJ1-2|-|TRBD1|15
TGTGCCAGCAGCTTAGCGCCGGGACAGGGGAAACGTGGGACCTTC
CASSLAPGQGKRGTF
>TRBV7-2|TRBJ2-3|-|-|12
TGTGCCAGCAGCTTAGTGGTCGATACGCAGTATTTT
CASSLVVDTQYF
>TRBV27|TRBJ1-3|-|-|14
TGCGCCAGCAGTTTATCAGGGGCGGGAAACACCATATATTTT
CASSLSGAGNTIYF
>TRBV5-4|TRBJ2-7|-|TRBD1|14
TGTGCCAGCAGCCCGGGACAGGGGATCCACGAGCAGTACTTC
CASSPGQGIHEQYF
>TRBV9|TRBJ2-1|-|-|13
TGTGCCAGCAGCGTAGGACAGTACAATGAGCAGTTCTTC
CASSVGQYNEQFF
>TRBV4-3|TRBJ2-7|-|-|13
TGCGCCAGCAGCCCCGCGCCGGCATACGAGCAGTACTTC
CASSPAPAYEQYF
>TRBV19|TRBJ2-2|-|-|14
TGTGCCAGTAGTATAGGTAGGGGGACCGGGGAGCTGTTTTTT
CASSIGRGTGELFF
>TRBV11-2|TRBJ2-3|-|TRBD1|16
TGTGCCAGCAGCTCCCCAGGGGGCACCCACACAGATACGCAGTATTTT
CASSSPGGTHTDTQYF
>TRBV4-1|TRBJ2-5|-|TRBD2|14
TGCGCCAGCAGAGTGTTGGCGGGGGAAGAGACCCAGTACTTC
CASRVLAGEETQYF
>TRBV13|TRBJ1-1|-|-|14
TGTGCCAGCAGCACCGGGAACACGGTCTCTGAAGCTTTCTTT
CASSTGNTVSEAFF
>TRBV30|TRBJ1-1|-|-|11
TGTGCCTGGATTGTCTTCACTGAAGCTTTCTTT
CAWIVFTEAFF
>TRBV13|TRBJ2-7|-|TRBD2|15
TGTGCCAGCAGCTTAGGAGGGGGCGGGGGGGCCGAGCAGTACTTC
CASSLGGGGGAEQYF
>TRBV4-1|TRBJ2-7|-|-|18
TGCGCCAGCAGCCAAAACTCCGCCGGGACAAGGTATTCCTACGAGCAGTACTTC
CASSQNSAGTRYSYEQYF
>TRBV4-1|TRBJ2-2|-|-|17
TGCGCCAGCAGCCATCCCCCGGACCGCGCGAACACCGGGGAGCTGTTTTTT
CASSHPPDRANTGELFF
>TRBV2|TRBJ1-5|few|-|14
TGTGCCAGCAGGGGAGGCGGCAGGGGTCAGCCCCAGCATTTT
CASRGGGRGQPQHF
>TRBV5-4|TRBJ2-1|-|-|9
TGTGCCAGCGGGATTGAGCAGTTCTTC
CASGIEQFF
>TRBV29-1|TRBJ1-2|-|TRBD1|14
TGCAGCGTTGAAGGCCGGACAGGAAACTATGGCTACACCTTC
CSVEGRTGNYGYTF
>TRBV5-1|TRBJ2-1|-|-|13
TGCGCCAGCAGCGTAATAACAGGGAGTGAGCAGTTCTTC
CASSVITGSEQFF